This T cell receptor (beta chain) is from a study of cytomegalovirus exposure and HLA in healthy donors. V lost 5 bases, J lost 4 bases, and 15 bases lay in between. This CDR3 has 14 residues. Germline V gene lookup returns CDR1 MNHNY and CDR2 SVGAGI (reference sequence). Data came from immunoSEQ multiplex PCR; TCRdb stores just in-frame clones and leaves some out. The sample shows 45,000 to 65,000 clones, 75% to 95% of them seen only once. Comments on this clone: The antigen remains unidentified.

Regarding the study as a whole: The classifier was said to identify cytomegalovirus status with high specificity and sensitivity.

The sample comprised PBMCs. The gene calls are TRBV6-6 and TRBJ2-7; D might be TRBD2 (5 bases). This clonotype originated in a man aged 18 to 29 in good health and CMV-seronegative. The CDR3: CASSPRAGEYEQYF. CDR3 nucleotide sequence: TGTGCCAGCAGTCCGAGAGCCGGGGAATACGAGCAGTACTTC.